A single sample gave rise to the 4 T cell receptor beta chains below, sequenced in a study of shared clonotypes between healthy human individuals. The protocol was immunoSEQ multiplex PCR, while the TCRdb copy is restricted to in-frame clones and leaves out a portion. The profile shows approximately 2.5 million clones, over 85% of them singletons. The specimen was naive CD4+ T cells sorted from blood. Subset of the sample: CD45RA+ positively selected. These receptors came from a man younger than 35 in good health.

The chain combines TRBV29-1 with TRBJ1-2; no firm D call. CDR1 is SQVTM and CDR2 is ANQGSEA in the germline V gene. V was shortened by 1 base and J by 0 bases, with 9 bases between the two germline ends. This CDR3 has 14 amino acids. The CDR3 sequence: CSVEAGDPNYGYTF. CDR3 bases: TGCAGCGTTGAAGCAGGAGATCCTAACTATGGCTACACCTTC.

V is TRBV7-9 and J is TRBJ2-2; 7 bases agree with TRBD1. V shed 6 bases, J shed 0 bases, and the junction held 10 bases outside the gene matches. This CDR3 has 17 amino acids. CDR1 and CDR2 (germline): SEHNR, FQNEAQ (reference sequence). CDR3: CASRVGAGTANTGELFF. CDR3 sequence (DNA): TGTGCCAGCAGGGTCGGAGCCGGGACAGCGAACACCGGGGAGCTGTTTTTT. The entire variable domain, with the rest obtained from reference TRBV7-9 and TRBJ2-2, is as follows: DTGVSQNPRHKITKRGQNVTFRCDPISEHNRLYWYRQTLGQGPEFLTYFQNEAQLEKSRLLSDRFSAERPKGSFSTLEIQRTEQGDSAMYLCASRVGAGTANTGELFFGEGSRLTVL.

The chain links TRBV4-1 to TRBJ2-7; a possible D gene is TRBD2 (6 bases). Trimming took off 2 bases at V and 5 bases at J, with 16 bases between the two ends. The CDR3 is 15 residues long. Germline V lookup: CDR1 MGHRA, CDR2 YSYEKL. The CDR3 region is CASSQREATPNEQYF. DNA of the CDR3: TGCGCCAGCAGCCAAAGGGAGGCAACTCCCAACGAGCAGTACTTC.

This chain joins TRBV4-1 and TRBJ2-3, with D possibly being TRBD1 or TRBD2 (5 bases each). Trimming shortened V by 2 bases and J by 1 base, and 16 bases separated the two germline ends. This CDR3 region has 17 residues. Germline V gene data show CDR1 as MGHRA and CDR2 as YSYEKL. CDR3 nucleotide sequence: TGCGCCAGCAGCCAACTGGGACGGGAAAGTGGCACAGATACGCAGTATTTT. It specifies CASSQLGRESGTDTQYF.